This entry is about one T cell receptor (beta chain). Seattle researchers signed up patients amid active infection and tracked them longitudinally. These data originate in a study of blood T cell repertoires in COVID-19. The wider study: Material from acute and convalescent COVID-19 was sourced from the United States, Italy and Spain. PBMCs, B-cell-depleted T cells, or T cells provided the cDNA or gDNA that made up the material.

This CDR3 is built from 14 residues. The V gene end was trimmed by 5 bases and the J gene end by 4 bases; junction bases not matched to a gene: 4. Germline V gene sequence: CDR1 MNHEY, CDR2 SMNVEV (reference sequence). Original processing notes: Estimated nucleated cell counts came from reference gene primer amplification. Measured with immunoSEQ multiplex PCR; TCRdb has only the in-frame clones, and not every one. That table gives V, J and clone size, and the DNA gave D and trimming. This table has 200,000 to 300,000 clones, approximately 86% appearing once. Sequenced input: peripheral blood. V usage is TRBV27 and J usage is TRBJ2-1; 8 bases fit TRBD1. This clonotype was sampled from a woman aged 60-75 years with COVID-19, enrolled during active disease. The CDR3 sequence: CASSLRDRYNEQFF. The CDR3 DNA follows: TGTGCCAGCAGTCTCCGGGACAGGTACAATGAGCAGTTCTTC.